A single sample gave rise to the 11 T cell receptor beta chains below, sequenced in a study of Ad26.COV2.S vaccination and SARS-CoV-2 variants. Method: immunoSEQ multiplex PCR; TCRdb's copy keeps in-frame clones and lacks some. The table has around 450,000 clones, 89% seen once. Treatment indicated: about 20 received Ad26.COV2.S at low or high dose, single or two shots; about 5 received placebo; per-sample allocation not given. On day 63 after the first injection, vaccine and placebo recipients gave samples. The specimen comprised peripheral blood, sampled in a trial of Ad26.COV2.S vaccine versus placebo. The receptors here all came from a person between 18 and 65 years old who received the Ad26.COV2.S COVID-19 vaccine or a placebo.

This clone was detected only once. The chain recombines TRBV2 with TRBJ1-6; a weak D match, TRBD1 (5 bases). This CDR3 contains 16 residues. Germline CDR1 SNHLY, CDR2 FYNNEI. V lost 1 base, J lost 2 bases, and 9 bases lay in between. In nucleotides, the CDR3 is TGTGCCAGCAGTGAAGGGGGCGCCGCCTATAATTCACCCCTCCACTTT. Protein product: CASSEGGAAYNSPLHF.

The gene calls are TRBV5-4 and TRBJ2-2; 7 positions agree with TRBD2. V trimming: 2 bases; J trimming: 6 bases; junction bases outside the gene matches: 4. The CDR3 extends over 14 amino acids. Per the germline V gene, CDR1 is SGHNT and CDR2 is YYREEE (reference sequence). The DNA of the CDR3 is TGTGCCAGCAGCTTCGGGGGGTCCGCCGGGGAGCTGTTTTTT. Residues: CASSFGGSAGELFF.

The CDR3 coding sequence is TGCGCCAGTGGAGGTAGTAGCCCTTCCATTAATCAGCCCCAGCATTTT. Protein product: CASGGSSPSINQPQHF. The chain uses TRBV10-2 and TRBJ1-5; D not certain. Trimming took off 9 bases at V and 4 bases at J, with 22 bases between the two ends. The CDR3 spans 16 residues. The germline gives CDR1 WSHSY, CDR2 SAAADI.

V is TRBV28 and J is TRBJ2-7, with D possibly being TRBD2 (5 bases). The CDR3 spans 11 residues. V shed 7 bases and J shed 5 bases, with 9 bases lying between them. The germline CDR1 and CDR2 sequences are MDHEN and SYDVKM. DNA of the CDR3: TGTGCCAGCATCAGACTAAACGAGCAGTACTTC. Translated: CASIRLNEQYF.

The chain has TRBV11-3 and TRBJ2-7; the D is unclear. Trimming took 6 bases from V and 3 from J, leaving 15 bases between them. The CDR3 has 14 amino acids. Germline loops: CDR1 SGHNT, CDR2 YENEEA. In DNA, the CDR3 is TGTGCCAGCAGTCCCGGAGCGTCCTACTACGAGCAGTACGTC. Translation gives CASSPGASYYEQYV.

The chain couples TRBV18 to TRBJ2-7; D is perhaps TRBD2 (5 bases). Looked up from germline, CDR1 is KGHSH and CDR2 is LQKENI. V was cut by 5 bases and J by 4 bases, with 15 bases left in between. This CDR3 comprises 14 residues. This CDR3 is CASSDPEERYEQYF. CDR3 DNA sequence: TGTGCCAGCTCAGACCCGGAGGAAAGGTACGAGCAGTACTTC. The variable domain in full, with the rest retrieved from reference TRBV18 and TRBJ2-7, is NAGVMQNPRHLVRRRGQEARLRCSPMKGHSHVYWYRQLPEEGLKFMVYLQKENIIDESGMPKERFSAEFPKEGPSILRIQQVVRGDSAAYFCASSDPEERYEQYFGPGTRLTVT.

The V and J genes are TRBV2 and TRBJ2-3, with a possible D match to TRBD1 (6 bases). The V gene's germline CDR1 is SNHLY and CDR2 FYNNEI. The V and J ends lost 6 bases and 0 bases respectively, with 10 bases between them. This CDR3 spans 14 amino acids. CDR3 protein: CASRLTGSTDTQYF. CDR3 DNA sequence: TGTGCCAGCAGGCTCACAGGGAGCACAGATACGCAGTATTTT.

The CDR3 bases are TGTGCCAGCAGCGGCCGCCGGTACCTAGCGGGGTCTTCGTCCGATGAGCAGTTCTTC. Its translation is CASSGRRYLAGSSSDEQFF. This chain joins TRBV7-9 and TRBJ2-1; 9 nucleotides align to TRBD2. Germline V gives CDR1 SEHNR, CDR2 FQNEAQ (reference sequence). V lost 5 bases and J lost 8; bases outside the gene matches: 22. This CDR3 is 19 amino acids long. Supplemented by reference TRBV7-9 and TRBJ2-1, the full variable domain reads DTGVSQNPRHKITKRGQNVTFRCDPISEHNRLYWYRQTLGQGPEFLTYFQNEAQLEKSRLLSDRFSAERPKGSFSTLEIQRTEQGDSAMYLCASSGRRYLAGSSSDEQFFGPGTRLTVL.

The V call is TRBV7-2, the J call TRBJ2-7; 7 bases map to TRBD1. From germline, CDR1 is SGHTA and CDR2 FQGNSA. The length of the CDR3 is 14 residues. The trim removed 5 bases at V and 0 bases at J, leaving 4 bases unmatched. DNA of the CDR3: TGTGCCAGCAGCAGGGACAGAAACTCCTACGAGCAGTACTTC. This encodes CASSRDRNSYEQYF.

The chain links TRBV5-1 to TRBJ1-4; 7 bases align to TRBD1. Germline loops: CDR1 SGHRS, CDR2 YFSETQ. V dropped 1 base and J dropped 5; count of bases not matched to a gene: 5. The CDR3 runs 15 residues. The CDR3: CASSLTGESNEKLFF. CDR3 bases: TGCGCCAGCAGCTTGACAGGGGAGTCAAATGAAAAACTGTTTTTT.

J is TRBJ1-2 and V is TRBV5-1; D gene ambiguous. Germline V CDR1 and CDR2: SGHRS, YFSETQ. The CDR3 covers 14 residues. Trimming shortened V by 0 bases and J by 2 bases, and 8 bases separated the two germline ends. CDR3 amino acids: CASSLAPLNYGYTF. The CDR3 bases are TGCGCCAGCAGCTTGGCCCCACTCAACTATGGCTACACCTTC.